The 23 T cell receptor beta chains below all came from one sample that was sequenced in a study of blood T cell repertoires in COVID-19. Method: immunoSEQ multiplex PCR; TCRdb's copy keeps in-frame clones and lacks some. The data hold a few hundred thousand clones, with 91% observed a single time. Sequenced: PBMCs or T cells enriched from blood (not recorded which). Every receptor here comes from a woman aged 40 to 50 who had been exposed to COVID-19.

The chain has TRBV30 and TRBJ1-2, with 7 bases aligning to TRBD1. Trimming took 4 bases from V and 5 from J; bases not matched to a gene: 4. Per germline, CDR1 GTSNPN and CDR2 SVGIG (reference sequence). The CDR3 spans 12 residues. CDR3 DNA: TGTGCCTGGAACGGACAGGAGTATGGCTACACCTTC. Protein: CAWNGQEYGYTF.

This chain's CDR3 is CASRELQGHTHEQYF. DNA of the CDR3: TGTGCCAGCAGGGAACTACAGGGTCATACGCACGAGCAGTACTTC. V usage is TRBV2 and J usage is TRBJ2-7; D is perhaps TRBD1 (6 bases). V was trimmed by 6 bases and J by 5 bases, leaving 20 bases between them. The germline V gene encodes CDR1 SNHLY and CDR2 FYNNEI. The CDR3 runs 15 residues.

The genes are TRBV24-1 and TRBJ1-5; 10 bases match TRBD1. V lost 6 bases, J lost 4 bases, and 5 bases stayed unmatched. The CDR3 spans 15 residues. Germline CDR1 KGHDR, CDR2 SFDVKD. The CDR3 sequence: CATSSDRGPNQPQHF. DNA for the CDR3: TGTGCCACCAGTTCAGACAGGGGGCCGAATCAGCCCCAGCATTTT.

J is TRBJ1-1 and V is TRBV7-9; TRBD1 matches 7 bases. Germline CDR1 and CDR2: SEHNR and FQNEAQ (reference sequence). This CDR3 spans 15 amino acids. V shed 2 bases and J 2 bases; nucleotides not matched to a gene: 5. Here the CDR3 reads CASSLWTGANTEAFF. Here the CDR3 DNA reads TGTGCCAGCAGCTTATGGACAGGTGCCAACACTGAAGCTTTCTTT.

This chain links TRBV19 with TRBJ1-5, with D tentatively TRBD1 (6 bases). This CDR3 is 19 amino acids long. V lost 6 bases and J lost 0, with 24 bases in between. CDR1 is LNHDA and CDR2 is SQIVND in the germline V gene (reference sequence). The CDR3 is CASSRNGILGGSSNQPQHF. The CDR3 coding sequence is TGTGCCAGTAGCCGCAACGGAATACTTGGGGGCTCTAGCAATCAGCCCCAGCATTTT.

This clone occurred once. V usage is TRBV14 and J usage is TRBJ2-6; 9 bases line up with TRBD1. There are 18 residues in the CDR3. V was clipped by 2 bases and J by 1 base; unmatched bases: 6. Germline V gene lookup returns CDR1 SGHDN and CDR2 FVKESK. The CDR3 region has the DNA TGTGCCAGCAGCCAAAAATCCGGGACAGGGTCTGGGGCCAACGTCCTGACTTTC. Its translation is CASSQKSGTGSGANVLTF.

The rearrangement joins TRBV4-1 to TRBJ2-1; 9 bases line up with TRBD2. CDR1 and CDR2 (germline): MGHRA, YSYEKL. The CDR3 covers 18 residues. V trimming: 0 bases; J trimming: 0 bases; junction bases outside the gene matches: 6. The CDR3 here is CASSQDQSGGSSYNEQFF. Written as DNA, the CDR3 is TGCGCCAGCAGCCAAGATCAAAGCGGGGGGAGCTCCTACAATGAGCAGTTCTTC.

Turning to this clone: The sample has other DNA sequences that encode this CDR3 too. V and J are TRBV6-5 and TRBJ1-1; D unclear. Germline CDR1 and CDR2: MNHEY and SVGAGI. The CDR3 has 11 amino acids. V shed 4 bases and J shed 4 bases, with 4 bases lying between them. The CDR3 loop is CASSSFTEAFF. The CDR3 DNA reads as TGTGCCAGCAGTTCTTTCACTGAAGCTTTCTTT.

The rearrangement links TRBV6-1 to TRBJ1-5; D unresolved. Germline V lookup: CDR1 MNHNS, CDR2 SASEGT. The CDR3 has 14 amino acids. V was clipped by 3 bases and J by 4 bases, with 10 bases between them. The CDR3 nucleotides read TGTGCCAGCAGTGATCCGGGGAGAAATCAGCCCCAGCATTTT. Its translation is CASSDPGRNQPQHF.

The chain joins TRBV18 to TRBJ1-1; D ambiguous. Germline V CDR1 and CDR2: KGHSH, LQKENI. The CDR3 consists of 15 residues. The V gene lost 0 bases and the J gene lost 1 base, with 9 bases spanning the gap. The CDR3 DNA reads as TGTGCCAGCTCACCACCTCTCAGGCAGAACACTGAAGCTTTCTTT. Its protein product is CASSPPLRQNTEAFF.

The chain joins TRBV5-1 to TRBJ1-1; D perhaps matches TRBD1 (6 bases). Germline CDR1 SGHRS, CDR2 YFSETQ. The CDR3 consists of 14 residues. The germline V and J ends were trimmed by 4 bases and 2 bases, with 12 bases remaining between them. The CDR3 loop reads CASSARGINTEAFF. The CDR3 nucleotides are TGCGCCAGCAGCGCCAGGGGAATCAACACTGAAGCTTTCTTT.

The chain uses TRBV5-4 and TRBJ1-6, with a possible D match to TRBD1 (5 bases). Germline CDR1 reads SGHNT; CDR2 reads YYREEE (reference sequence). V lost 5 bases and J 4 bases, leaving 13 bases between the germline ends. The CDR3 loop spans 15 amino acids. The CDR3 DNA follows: TGTGCCAGCAGATCGGCAGGGTCTTATAATTCACCCCTCCACTTT. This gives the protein CASRSAGSYNSPLHF.

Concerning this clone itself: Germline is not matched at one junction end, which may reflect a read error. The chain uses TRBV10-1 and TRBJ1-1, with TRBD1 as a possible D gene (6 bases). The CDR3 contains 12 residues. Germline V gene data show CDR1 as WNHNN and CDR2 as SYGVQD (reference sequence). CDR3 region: CASSESMTGKIF. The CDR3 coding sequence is TGCGCCAGCAGTGAGTCGATGACAGGTAAAATCTTT.

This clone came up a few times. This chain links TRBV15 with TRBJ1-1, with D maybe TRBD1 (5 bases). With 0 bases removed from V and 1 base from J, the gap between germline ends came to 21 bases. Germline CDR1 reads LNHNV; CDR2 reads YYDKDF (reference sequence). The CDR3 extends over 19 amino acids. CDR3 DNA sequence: TGTGCCACCAGCAGAGATGAGGGTCGGAGGGGCCGGGGGAACACTGAAGCTTTCTTT. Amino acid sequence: CATSRDEGRRGRGNTEAFF. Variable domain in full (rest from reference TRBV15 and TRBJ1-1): DAMVIQNPRYQVTQFGKPVTLSCSQTLNHNVMYWYQQKSSQAPKLLFHYYDKDFNNEADTPDNFQSRRPNTSFCFLDIRSPGLGDTAMYLCATSRDEGRRGRGNTEAFFGQGTRLTVV.

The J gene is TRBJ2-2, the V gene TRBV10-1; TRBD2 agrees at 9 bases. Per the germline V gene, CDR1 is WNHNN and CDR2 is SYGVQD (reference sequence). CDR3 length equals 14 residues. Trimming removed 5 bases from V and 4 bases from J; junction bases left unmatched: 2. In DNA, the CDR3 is TGCGCCAGCAGTAGGCGGGGGGGCACCGGGGAGCTGTTTTTT. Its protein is CASSRRGGTGELFF.

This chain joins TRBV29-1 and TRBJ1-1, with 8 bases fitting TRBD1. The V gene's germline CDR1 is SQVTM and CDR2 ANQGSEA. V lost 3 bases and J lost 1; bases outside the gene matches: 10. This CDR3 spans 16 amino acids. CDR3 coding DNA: TGCAGCGTTGACTACAGGGGGAGTTTCAGGAACACTGAAGCTTTCTTT. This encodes CSVDYRGSFRNTEAFF.

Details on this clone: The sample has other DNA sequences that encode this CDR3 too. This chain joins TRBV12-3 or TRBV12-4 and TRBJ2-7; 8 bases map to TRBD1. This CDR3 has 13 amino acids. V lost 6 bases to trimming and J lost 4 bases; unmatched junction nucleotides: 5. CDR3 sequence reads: CASRSGQDYEQYF. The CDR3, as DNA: TGTGCCAGCAGATCGGGACAGGATTACGAGCAGTACTTC.

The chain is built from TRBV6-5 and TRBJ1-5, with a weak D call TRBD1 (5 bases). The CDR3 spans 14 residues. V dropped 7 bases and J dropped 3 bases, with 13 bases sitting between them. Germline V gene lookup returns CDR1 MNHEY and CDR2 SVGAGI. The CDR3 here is CASNLGGVNQPQHF. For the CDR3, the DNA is TGTGCCAGCAACTTGGGGGGGGTCAATCAGCCCCAGCATTTT.

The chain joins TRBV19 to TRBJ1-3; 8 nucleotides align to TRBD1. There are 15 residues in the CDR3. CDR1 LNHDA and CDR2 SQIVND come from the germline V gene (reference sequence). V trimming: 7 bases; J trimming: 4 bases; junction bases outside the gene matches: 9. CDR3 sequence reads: CASTVDRAGGNTIYF. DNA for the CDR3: TGTGCCAGTACCGTGGACAGGGCAGGAGGAAACACCATATATTTT. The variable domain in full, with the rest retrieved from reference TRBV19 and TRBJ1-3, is DGGITQSPKYLFRKEGQNVTLSCEQNLNHDAMYWYRQDPGQGLRLIYYSQIVNDFQKGDIAEGYSVSREKKESFPLTVTSAQKNPTAFYLCASTVDRAGGNTIYFGEGSWLTVV.

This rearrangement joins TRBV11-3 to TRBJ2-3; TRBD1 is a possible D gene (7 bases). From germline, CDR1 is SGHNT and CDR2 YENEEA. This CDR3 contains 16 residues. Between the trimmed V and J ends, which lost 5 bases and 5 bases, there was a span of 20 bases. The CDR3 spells CASSPGQRGGRDTQYF. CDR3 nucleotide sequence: TGTGCCAGCAGCCCGGGACAGAGGGGAGGAAGAGATACGCAGTATTTT.

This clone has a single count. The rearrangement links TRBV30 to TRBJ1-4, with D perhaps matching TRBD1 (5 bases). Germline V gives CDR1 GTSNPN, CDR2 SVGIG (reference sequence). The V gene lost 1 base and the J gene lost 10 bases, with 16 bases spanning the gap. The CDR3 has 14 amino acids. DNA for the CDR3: TGTGCCTGGAGTGGGGGGGGTCTCGGAGTAAAACTGTTTTTT. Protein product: CAWSGGGLGVKLFF.

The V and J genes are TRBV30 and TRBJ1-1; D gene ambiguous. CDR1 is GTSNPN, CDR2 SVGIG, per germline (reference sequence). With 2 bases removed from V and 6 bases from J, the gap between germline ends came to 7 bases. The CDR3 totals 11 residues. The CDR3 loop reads CAWSKAAEAFF. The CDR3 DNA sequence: TGTGCCTGGAGTAAGGCGGCTGAAGCTTTCTTT.

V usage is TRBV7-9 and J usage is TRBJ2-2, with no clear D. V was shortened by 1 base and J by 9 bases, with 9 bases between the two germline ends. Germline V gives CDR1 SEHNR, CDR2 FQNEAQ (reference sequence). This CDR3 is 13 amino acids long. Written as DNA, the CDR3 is TGTGCCAGCAGCTTAGTAACGGTTTGGGAGCTGTTTTTT. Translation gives CASSLVTVWELFF.